These 27 T cell receptor beta chains were sequenced from one sample in a study of T cell responses to AZD1222 COVID-19 vaccine. TCRdb keeps only in-frame clones here, not all; method: immunoSEQ multiplex PCR. The sample carries about 120,000 clones, roughly 90% recorded once. This specimen consisted of peripheral blood, obtained on day 0 of AZD1222 vaccination. These receptors were obtained from an adult in good health.

A single count supports this clone. The chain links TRBV20-1 to TRBJ2-1, with 9 bases identical to TRBD2. After removal of 6 bases from V and 9 bases from J, the junction contained 3 bases not matched to a gene. The CDR3 has 11 amino acids. Germline CDR1 reads DFQATT; CDR2 reads SNEGSKA (reference sequence). The CDR3 DNA follows: TGCAGTGCGGAGCGGGAGGCTGAGCAGTTCTTC. This gives the protein CSAEREAEQFF.

The rearrangement links TRBV25-1 to TRBJ1-2, with D perhaps matching TRBD1 (5 bases). The CDR3 runs 14 residues. Germline V gene sequence: CDR1 MGHDK, CDR2 SYGVNS. Trimming removed 2 bases at V and 4 bases at J, with 11 bases between. CDR3 DNA: TGTGCCAGCAGTGAAGAGGGGTGGAGCTATGGCTACACCTTC. This sequence encodes CASSEEGWSYGYTF.

This sequence joins TRBV21-1 and TRBJ2-1; TRBD2, the table's D call, was not compared with the DNA. TRBV21-1 is noted as a pseudogene. The CDR3 is 14 residues long. The CDR3 region is CASSPKLGSNEQFF. The CDR3 coding sequence is TGTGCCAGCAGCCCCAAACTGGGGAGCAATGAGCAGTTCTTC.

V and J are TRBV4-1 and TRBJ1-2; D possibly corresponds to TRBD1 (5 bases). In germline, CDR1 is MGHRA, CDR2 YSYEKL. V dropped 0 bases and J dropped 13 bases, with 18 bases sitting between them. This CDR3 has 14 amino acids. CDR3 sequence reads: CASSQDIWGPYSTF. In DNA, the CDR3 is TGCGCCAGCAGCCAAGATATTTGGGGACCCTACTCCACCTTC.

The chain joins TRBV15 to TRBJ2-7; D could derive from TRBD1 or TRBD2 (5 bases each). The CDR3 length is 14 residues. Trimming removed 3 bases from V and 3 bases from J, with 12 bases in between. Germline loops: CDR1 LNHNV, CDR2 YYDKDF (reference sequence). The CDR3 region has the DNA TGTGCCACCAGCAGCGAAGGGACCGGCTACGAGCAGTACTTC. This sequence encodes CATSSEGTGYEQYF.

This chain joins TRBV21-1 and TRBJ2-7; whether TRBD1, the table's D call, matches the DNA was not checked. TRBV21-1 is tagged as a pseudogene. This CDR3 is 17 amino acids long. The CDR3 DNA is TGTGCCAGCAGCAAAGAAGAATTAGGGGGTCTTTCCTACGAGCAGTACTTC. It specifies CASSKEELGGLSYEQYF.

This sequence joins TRBV20-1 and TRBJ1-1; D gene unclear. V dropped 3 bases and J dropped 6 bases, with 8 bases sitting between them. Germline CDR1 reads DFQATT; CDR2 reads SNEGSKA (reference sequence). This CDR3 is built from 11 residues. CDR3 coding DNA: TGCAGTGCTAGGTCCGGGGCTGAAGCTTTCTTT. This codes for CSARSGAEAFF.

The chain carries TRBV20-1 and TRBJ2-1, with 9 bases that match TRBD2. CDR1 DFQATT and CDR2 SNEGSKA come from the germline V gene (reference sequence). The CDR3 loop spans 15 amino acids. V dropped 3 bases and J dropped 2; count of bases not matched to a gene: 5. CDR3 sequence: CSASRAGGPYNEQFF. CDR3 in DNA: TGCAGTGCTAGTCGGGCGGGAGGGCCCTACAATGAGCAGTTCTTC.

As for this clone: The junction differs from germline at one of its ends, possibly a read error. The chain couples TRBV12-3 or TRBV12-4 to TRBJ1-1, with D uncertain. This CDR3 spans 8 amino acids. The CDR3, as DNA: TGTGCCACCAGTGAAGCTTTCTTT. It specifies CATSEAFF.

V and J are TRBV19 and TRBJ2-3; a possible D gene is TRBD2 (6 bases). This CDR3 is built from 20 residues. Trimming shortened V by 3 bases and J by 0 bases, and 25 bases separated the two germline ends. Germline CDR1 LNHDA, CDR2 SQIVND (reference sequence). The CDR3, as DNA: TGTGCCAGTAGTATGGGCGGCGGGGCGGGGCCTTCCTCTAGCACAGATACGCAGTATTTT. It encodes CASSMGGGAGPSSSTDTQYF.

The rearrangement links TRBV6-5 to TRBJ1-1; no clear D gene. This CDR3 comprises 16 residues. V lost 0 bases and J 4 bases, leaving 15 bases between the germline ends. Per germline, CDR1 MNHEY and CDR2 SVGAGI. The CDR3 DNA sequence: TGTGCCAGCAGTTACTCTGGACGGGGAGGGATCACTGAAGCTTTCTTT. Residues: CASSYSGRGGITEAFF.

The chain recombines TRBV5-4 with TRBJ1-3; 10 bases agree with TRBD1. In germline, CDR1 is SGHNT, CDR2 YYREEE (reference sequence). The CDR3 is 17 amino acids. With V trimmed by 6 bases and J by 2 bases, 11 bases remained unmatched. The CDR3 DNA reads TGTGCCAGCACCCATATTCCAGGACAGGGGGCTGGAAACACCATATATTTT. This gives the protein CASTHIPGQGAGNTIYF.

The chain employs TRBV28 and TRBJ2-3; D is perhaps TRBD2 (7 bases). V lost 8 bases and J 3 bases, leaving 18 bases between the germline ends. In germline, CDR1 is MDHEN, CDR2 SYDVKM. The CDR3 has 15 amino acids. The CDR3 sequence is CASHRGGAGTDTQYF. In DNA form, the CDR3 reads TGTGCCAGCCACCGAGGGGGGGCCGGGACAGATACGCAGTATTTT.

The CDR3 bases are TGTGCCATCAGTGATTGGGGAGAGACCCAGTACTTC. This codes for CAISDWGETQYF. The chain couples TRBV10-3 to TRBJ2-5; unclear D gene. This CDR3 contains 12 residues. Deletions cut 3 bases from V and 4 bases from J, with 6 bases between. The germline gives CDR1 ENHRY, CDR2 SYGVKD.

Turning to this clone: Germline is not matched at one junction end, which may reflect a read error. The V and J genes are TRBV6-5 and TRBJ2-7; a possible D gene is TRBD2 (5 bases). Germline CDR1 and CDR2: MNHEY and SVGAGI. The CDR3 has 14 amino acids. The CDR3 protein is CASMPVSAPLVLHF. The CDR3 region has the DNA TGTGCCAGCATGCCGGTTAGCGCTCCTCTGGTATTGCACTTC.

The CDR3 nucleotides read TGTGCCAGCAGTTTTGTTGGGAGGACGGGAGAGCAGTACTTC. Translation: CASSFVGRTGEQYF. This chain connects TRBV28 to TRBJ2-7; possible D gene TRBD2, 6 bases. CDR1 is MDHEN and CDR2 is SYDVKM in the germline V gene. Between the trimmed V and J ends, which lost 3 bases and 7 bases, there was a span of 16 bases. The CDR3 consists of 14 residues. The variable domain in full, completed from reference TRBV28 and TRBJ2-7, reads DVKVTQSSRYLVKRTGEKVFLECVQDMDHENMFWYRQDPGLGLRLIYFSYDVKMKEKGDIPEGYSVSREKKERFSLILESASTNQTSMYLCASSFVGRTGEQYFGPGTRLTVT.

The V gene is TRBV11-1, the J gene TRBJ2-1, with D maybe TRBD2 (5 bases). The germline V and J ends were trimmed by 5 bases and 5 bases, with 7 bases remaining between them. This CDR3 contains 12 residues. Germline CDR1 and CDR2: SGHAT and FQDESV (reference sequence). Here the CDR3 DNA reads TGTGCCAGCAGCGTCGGGGACAATGAGCAGTTCTTC. Translating gives CASSVGDNEQFF.

This clone has just a few counts. The CDR3, as DNA: TGTGCCAGCTCACCTCCCGGGACAGGGCTAGTCGGGGAGCTGTTTTTT. This sequence encodes CASSPPGTGLVGELFF. This chain joins TRBV18 and TRBJ2-2, with 9 bases aligning to TRBD1. Germline trimming cut 3 bases from V and 7 bases from J; bases unmatched to any gene: 9. Germline assignment: CDR1 KGHSH and CDR2 LQKENI. The CDR3 length is 16 residues.

The V call is TRBV30, the J call TRBJ1-5; TRBD1 agrees at 8 bases. Germline trimming cut 3 bases from V and 6 bases from J; bases unmatched to any gene: 7. Per the germline V gene, CDR1 is GTSNPN and CDR2 is SVGIG (reference sequence). The CDR3 totals 14 residues. In DNA form, the CDR3 reads TGTGCCTGGAGCCTCGGACAGGGAAGTCAGCCCCAGCATTTT. It translates to CAWSLGQGSQPQHF.

The chain uses TRBV7-3 and TRBJ2-3; D may be TRBD1 (5 bases). V lost 1 base, J lost 14 bases, and 19 bases lay in between. The CDR3 is 14 amino acids. Germline V gene data show CDR1 as SGHTA and CDR2 as FQGTGA. CDR3 loop: CASSLNVLRGHLYF. CDR3 coding DNA: TGTGCCAGCAGCTTAAACGTCTTAAGGGGCCATCTGTATTTT.

In this sample, this clone turned up a few times. The chain joins TRBV12-3 or TRBV12-4 to TRBJ1-2; D possibly corresponds to TRBD1 (5 bases). Trimming stripped 1 base from V and 5 bases from J, with 5 bases between. The CDR3 totals 12 residues. The chain's CDR3 is CASSLGQYGYTF. The CDR3 nucleotides read TGTGCCAGCAGTTTAGGACAGTATGGCTACACCTTC.

The chain has TRBV28 and TRBJ2-3; unclear D gene. CDR3 length: 11 residues. Trimming removed 5 bases at V and 7 bases at J, with 7 bases between. Germline assignment: CDR1 MDHEN and CDR2 SYDVKM. The CDR3 protein is CASSPTNTQYF. CDR3 DNA sequence: TGTGCCAGCAGTCCCACTAATACGCAGTATTTT.

This chain links TRBV15 with TRBJ2-5, with unresolved D. Trimming left V 3 bases short and J 3 bases short, with 11 bases between. This CDR3 region has 14 residues. The germline gives CDR1 LNHNV, CDR2 YYDKDF (reference sequence). CDR3 amino acids: CATSSEILEETQYF. In nucleotides, the CDR3 is TGTGCCACCAGCAGCGAAATATTGGAAGAGACCCAGTACTTC.

This clone is a singleton in its sample. The rearrangement uses TRBV5-5 and TRBJ2-2; TRBD1 might be the D (5 bases). V was clipped by 0 bases and J by 5 bases, with 14 bases between them. Looked up from germline, CDR1 is SGHKS and CDR2 is YYEKEE (reference sequence). The CDR3 sequence is 16 residues long. The CDR3 loop is CASSLVGQGRTGELFF. CDR3 in DNA: TGTGCCAGCAGCTTGGTGGGTCAGGGTCGGACCGGGGAGCTGTTTTTT.

This chain connects TRBV29-1 to TRBJ2-7; D tentatively fits TRBD1 or TRBD2 (5 bases each). The CDR3 contains 13 residues. Germline loops: CDR1 SQVTM, CDR2 ANQGSEA. Between the trimmed V and J ends, which lost 6 bases and 3 bases, there was a span of 15 bases. Here the CDR3 DNA reads TGCAGCGTGGGGTGGGGGTCGCGCTACGAGCAGTACTTC. It codes for CSVGWGSRYEQYF.

The V and J genes are TRBV14 and TRBJ2-5; 12 bases map to TRBD2. The V and J ends lost 0 bases and 5 bases, in that order; junction bases with no gene match: 7. The CDR3 length is 17 residues. Germline CDR1 SGHDN, CDR2 FVKESK. CDR3 region: CASSQDLAGGLLETQYF. Here the CDR3 DNA reads TGTGCCAGCAGCCAAGATCTAGCGGGGGGGCTTCTGGAGACCCAGTACTTC.

J is TRBJ2-1 and V is TRBV19; D call uncertain. V lost 4 bases, J lost 0 bases, and 19 bases lay in between. Germline assignment: CDR1 LNHDA and CDR2 SQIVND (reference sequence). CDR3 length: 18 residues. CDR3 sequence: CASSNPPSVPSSYNEQFF. DNA for the CDR3: TGTGCCAGTAGTAACCCGCCGTCGGTCCCGAGCTCCTACAATGAGCAGTTCTTC. Looking up the rest from reference TRBV19 and TRBJ2-1 gives the full variable domain: DGGITQSPKYLFRKEGQNVTLSCEQNLNHDAMYWYRQDPGQGLRLIYYSQIVNDFQKGDIAEGYSVSREKKESFPLTVTSAQKNPTAFYLCASSNPPSVPSSYNEQFFGPGTRLTVL.